One and the same sample provided the 5 T cell receptor beta chains below, sequenced in a study of OX40 agonist ivuxolimab in advanced cancers. This table comes from immunoSEQ multiplex PCR, and its TCRdb copy is limited to in-frame clones, with some not included. The sample holds roughly 80,000 clones; around 89% are singletons and the top ten take 0.3% to 0.45%. Here the sequenced sample was CD4+ or CD8+ T cells sorted from blood, taken in a trial of the OX40 agonist ivuxolimab. All receptors derive from an adult with an advanced solid tumor such as melanoma, head and neck, liver or kidney cancer.

V is TRBV11-3 and J is TRBJ2-1; no firm D call. Germline assignment: CDR1 SGHNT and CDR2 YENEEA. V was trimmed by 1 base and J by 10 bases, leaving 8 bases between them. The CDR3 runs to 12 residues. CDR3 region: CASSLVLGEQFF. In DNA form, the CDR3 reads TGTGCCAGCAGCTTAGTTTTGGGCGAGCAGTTCTTC.

Here the CDR3 DNA reads TGTGCCAGCAGCTTAGTAGGCCTAGCGGGAGCGGATGAGCAGTTCTTC. As protein: CASSLVGLAGADEQFF. This chain connects TRBV11-2 to TRBJ2-1; 10 nucleotides line up with TRBD2. This CDR3 comprises 16 residues. Germline trimming cut 1 base from V and 8 bases from J; bases unmatched to any gene: 8. Germline CDR1 is SGHAT and CDR2 is FQNNGV. The variable domain in full, completed from reference TRBV11-2 and TRBJ2-1, reads EAGVAQSPRYKIIEKRQSVAFWCNPISGHATLYWYQQILGQGPKLLIQFQNNGVVDDSQLPKDRFSAERLKGVDSTLKIQPAKLEDSAVYLCASSLVGLAGADEQFFGPGTRLTVL.

The chain has TRBV4-3 and TRBJ2-1, with D possibly matching TRBD2 (6 bases). Trimming took off 2 bases at V and 4 bases at J, with 12 bases between the two ends. From germline, CDR1 is LGHNA and CDR2 YSLEER. The CDR3 is 15 residues long. CDR3 residues: CASSQRLDNYNEQFF. The CDR3 bases are TGCGCCAGCAGCCAAAGACTAGATAATTACAATGAGCAGTTCTTC.

CDR3 coding DNA: TGTGCCAGTAGTACCGGGAGCAATCAGCCCCAGCATTTT. This encodes CASSTGSNQPQHF. The chain recombines TRBV19 with TRBJ1-5; no clear D gene. Germline values: CDR1 LNHDA, CDR2 SQIVND (reference sequence). CDR3 length: 13 amino acids. Trimming took 4 bases from V and 1 from J, leaving 5 bases between them.

This clone was counted a single time. The J gene is TRBJ1-5, the V gene TRBV30, with D perhaps matching TRBD1 (5 bases). There are 14 residues in the CDR3. V was pared by 0 bases and J by 8 bases, with 14 bases between. The germline gives CDR1 GTSNPN, CDR2 SVGIG (reference sequence). CDR3 DNA: TGTGCCTGGAGTGTAGTTACCGGGGGGAAGCCCCAGCATTTT. It translates to CAWSVVTGGKPQHF.